Listed below are T cell receptor beta chains from one sample, sequenced in a study of OX40 agonist ivuxolimab in advanced cancers. Using immunoSEQ multiplex PCR, the repertoire was profiled, and TCRdb retains in-frame clones only, with some absent. This sample has 30,000 to 35,000 clones, with more than 65% found just once. The sample in question was CD4+ or CD8+ T cells sorted from blood, obtained in a trial of the OX40 agonist ivuxolimab. Receptor source: an adult with an advanced solid tumor such as melanoma, head and neck, liver or kidney cancer. Both conserved end residues are part of each CDR3. Each record gives: J gene, V gene, CDR3 protein.

j_call: TRBJ2-1
v_call: TRBV5-1
cdr3_aa: CATNPGPFGLVGRNYNEQFF

j_call: TRBJ1-1
v_call: TRBV4-1
cdr3_aa: CASSQDRQTEAFF

j_call: TRBJ2-5
v_call: TRBV7-2
cdr3_aa: CASSLNPQETQYF

j_call: TRBJ2-7
v_call: TRBV6-4
cdr3_aa: CASSLRDRGRTGGQYF

j_call: TRBJ2-5
v_call: TRBV27
cdr3_aa: CASSSGNEETQYF

j_call: TRBJ2-7
v_call: TRBV5-4
cdr3_aa: CASSLAVAGAHYEQYF

j_call: TRBJ2-7
v_call: TRBV11-2
cdr3_aa: CASSLIGSGLAGQYF

j_call: TRBJ2-6
v_call: TRBV27
cdr3_aa: CASSLQAGANVLTF

j_call: TRBJ2-3
v_call: TRBV2
cdr3_aa: CASSPDQGMSLTDTQYF

j_call: TRBJ1-5
v_call: TRBV27
cdr3_aa: CASSLDRGDQPQHF

j_call: TRBJ2-3
v_call: TRBV20-1
cdr3_aa: CSARRQDTQYF

j_call: TRBJ1-6
v_call: TRBV2
cdr3_aa: CASSEEAGRSPLHF

j_call: TRBJ2-5
v_call: TRBV6-5
cdr3_aa: CASSPRGGTGETQYF

j_call: TRBJ1-2
v_call: TRBV19
cdr3_aa: CASSKREEGYTF

j_call: TRBJ2-7
v_call: TRBV28
cdr3_aa: CASSLAGGGSYEQYF

j_call: TRBJ2-7
v_call: TRBV5-1
cdr3_aa: CASSLTSGGYEQYF

j_call: TRBJ2-1
v_call: TRBV14
cdr3_aa: CASSQDFGYNEQFF

j_call: TRBJ2-6
v_call: TRBV12-5
cdr3_aa: CASGPLGQGKDAGANVLTF

j_call: TRBJ1-5
v_call: TRBV19
cdr3_aa: CASSTGTGPSNQPQHF

j_call: TRBJ2-1
v_call: TRBV19
cdr3_aa: CASSPQRGYNEQFF

j_call: TRBJ2-2
v_call: TRBV28
cdr3_aa: CASSLNPPNTGELFF

j_call: NA
v_call: TRBV18
cdr3_aa: CASSLQGQPLYEQYF

j_call: TRBJ2-2
v_call: TRBV21-1
cdr3_aa: CASSKAGGQPRSGELFF

j_call: TRBJ1-2
v_call: TRBV30
cdr3_aa: CAFRDRGSYTF

j_call: TRBJ1-2
v_call: TRBV2
cdr3_aa: CASSRVNYGYTF

j_call: TRBJ2-4
v_call: TRBV6-6
cdr3_aa: CASSQGLAKNIQYF

j_call: TRBJ1-1
v_call: TRBV7-9
cdr3_aa: CASSLGWGGEAFF

j_call: TRBJ2-2
v_call: TRBV30
cdr3_aa: CAWSHGTGLNTGELFF

j_call: TRBJ2-7
v_call: TRBV5-1
cdr3_aa: CASSLGGTGGFNEQYF

j_call: TRBJ2-7
v_call: TRBV10-1
cdr3_aa: CASSPHPGQGTYEQYF

j_call: TRBJ2-7
v_call: TRBV5-1
cdr3_aa: CASPSRVILYEQYF

j_call: TRBJ1-5
v_call: TRBV19
cdr3_aa: CASSSQGAEPQHF

j_call: TRBJ2-2
v_call: TRBV10-3
cdr3_aa: CAISPRGGSGELFF

j_call: TRBJ2-5
v_call: TRBV7-6
cdr3_aa: CASSLGGRGTLAEQYF

j_call: TRBJ1-2
v_call: TRBV7-9
cdr3_aa: CASSLEQGGYTF

j_call: TRBJ2-1
v_call: TRBV28
cdr3_aa: CASISPLAASYNEQFF

j_call: TRBJ2-1
v_call: TRBV5-6
cdr3_aa: CASSLGSGSYNEQFF

j_call: TRBJ1-4
v_call: TRBV28
cdr3_aa: CASSFGGMEKLFF

j_call: TRBJ2-7
v_call: TRBV7-9
cdr3_aa: CASTNWLGQGPNSYEQYF

j_call: TRBJ2-7
v_call: TRBV27
cdr3_aa: CASSLRLAGGPLSEQYF

j_call: TRBJ1-5
v_call: TRBV6-5
cdr3_aa: CASSYRSPGGQPQHF

j_call: TRBJ1-5
v_call: TRBV7-9
cdr3_aa: CASSRWTGVGDQPQHF

j_call: TRBJ1-1
v_call: TRBV30
cdr3_aa: CAWSVASTSEAFF

j_call: TRBJ2-7
v_call: TRBV2
cdr3_aa: CASSESAFVYEQYF

j_call: TRBJ1-5
v_call: TRBV2
cdr3_aa: CASSLPSTGRGGQPQHF

j_call: TRBJ2-5
v_call: TRBV16
cdr3_aa: CASSQSGETQYF

j_call: TRBJ2-7
v_call: TRBV7-6
cdr3_aa: CASSLERSGKIYEQYF

j_call: TRBJ2-7
v_call: TRBV10-2
cdr3_aa: CASNTGRFKEQYF

j_call: TRBJ2-5
v_call: TRBV20-1
cdr3_aa: CSALGETQYF

j_call: TRBJ2-2
v_call: TRBV11-3
cdr3_aa: CASSLGQGVSRTGELFF

j_call: TRBJ2-1
v_call: TRBV7-2
cdr3_aa: CASSQGVLAGYEQFF

j_call: TRBJ2-1
v_call: TRBV5-4
cdr3_aa: CASSLALVSSGNNEQFF

j_call: TRBJ2-3
v_call: TRBV6-5
cdr3_aa: CASSYWPQVTATQYF